The next 3 T cell receptor beta chains were all read from a single sample in a study of human T cells and chemical hapten exposure. Each CDR3 protein gets one entry after TCRdb re-called the RACE reads with MiXCR. The table records 360,000 or so distinct CDR3 sequences, roughly 6% of them present only once. Described time point: patch test 2, 6 weeks after DPC sensitization. The treatment was: therapeutic diphenylcyclopropenone sensitization with weekly scalp DPC. Sequenced here: whole blood, sampled in connection with sensitization to the hapten diphenylcyclopropenone (DPC). These receptors all come from a woman aged 18-35 years with alopecia areata. Some clones in this sample may be carry-over from other donors' samples.

This clonotype occurred many times. The chain combines TRBV5-1 with TRBJ1-6; D gene ambiguous. CDR3 length equals 14 residues. Looked up from germline, CDR1 is SGHRS and CDR2 is YFSETQ. Trimming took off 3 bases at V and 5 bases at J, with 9 bases between the two ends. The CDR3 DNA reads as TGCGCCAGCAGCTCACAGCAAAATAATTCACCCCTCCACTTT. This sequence encodes CASSSQQNNSPLHF. Full variable domain (remainder filled in from reference TRBV5-1 and TRBJ1-6): KAGVTQTPRYLIKTRGQQVTLSCSPISGHRSVSWYQQTPGQGLQFLFEYFSETQRNKGNFPGRFSGRQFSNSRSEMNVSTLELGDSALYLCASSSQQNNSPLHFGNGTRLTVT.

The table lists this clonotype with many counts. The genes are TRBV2 and TRBJ1-2; 10 bases match TRBD1. Germline V gives CDR1 SNHLY, CDR2 FYNNEI. The V and J ends lost 4 bases and 8 bases, in that order; junction bases with no gene match: 4. The CDR3 consists of 13 residues. The CDR3 coding sequence is TGTGCCAGCAGTGGGACAGGGGGGGCCGGCTACACCTTC. It is translated as CASSGTGGAGYTF.

The chain joins TRBV27 to TRBJ2-3; D call uncertain. CDR1 is MNHEY and CDR2 is SMNVEV in the germline V gene (reference sequence). CDR3 size: 14 residues. V lost 6 bases and J 5 bases, leaving 15 bases between the germline ends. As DNA, the CDR3 is TGTGCCAGCAGAGGGCTATACACGGGAGATACGCAGTATTTT. This sequence encodes CASRGLYTGDTQYF.